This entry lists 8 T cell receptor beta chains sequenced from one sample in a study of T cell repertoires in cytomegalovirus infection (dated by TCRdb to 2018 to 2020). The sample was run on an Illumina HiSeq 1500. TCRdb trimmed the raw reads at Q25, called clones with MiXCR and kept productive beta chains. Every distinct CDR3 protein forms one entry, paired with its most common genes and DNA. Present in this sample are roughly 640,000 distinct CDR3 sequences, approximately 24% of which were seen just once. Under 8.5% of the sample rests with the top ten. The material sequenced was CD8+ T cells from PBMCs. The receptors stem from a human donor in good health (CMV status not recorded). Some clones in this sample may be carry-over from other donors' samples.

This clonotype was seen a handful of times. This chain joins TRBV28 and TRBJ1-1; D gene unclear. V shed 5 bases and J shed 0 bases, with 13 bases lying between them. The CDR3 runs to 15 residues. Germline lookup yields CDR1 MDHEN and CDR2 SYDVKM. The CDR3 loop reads CASSTPKILNTEAFF. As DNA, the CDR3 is TGTGCCAGCAGTACCCCCAAGATCTTGAACACTGAAGCTTTCTTT.

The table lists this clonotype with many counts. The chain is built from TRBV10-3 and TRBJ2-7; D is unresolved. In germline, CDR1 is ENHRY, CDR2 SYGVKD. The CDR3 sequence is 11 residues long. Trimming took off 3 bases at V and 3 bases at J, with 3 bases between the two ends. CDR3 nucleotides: TGTGCCATCAGTGACAGCTACGAGCAGTACTTC. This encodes CAISDSYEQYF.

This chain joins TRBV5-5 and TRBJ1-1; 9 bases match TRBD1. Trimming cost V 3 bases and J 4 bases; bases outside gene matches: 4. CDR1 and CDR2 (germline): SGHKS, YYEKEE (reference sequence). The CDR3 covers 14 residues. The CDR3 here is CASSSGTGPTEAFF. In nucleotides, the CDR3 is TGTGCCAGCAGCTCCGGGACAGGGCCCACTGAAGCTTTCTTT.

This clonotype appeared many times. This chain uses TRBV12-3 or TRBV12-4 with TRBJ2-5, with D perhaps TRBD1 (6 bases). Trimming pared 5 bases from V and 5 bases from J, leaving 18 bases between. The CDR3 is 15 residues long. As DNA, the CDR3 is TGTGCCAGCAGTAATCCGGGGACAAAAATGGAGACCCAGTACTTC. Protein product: CASSNPGTKMETQYF.

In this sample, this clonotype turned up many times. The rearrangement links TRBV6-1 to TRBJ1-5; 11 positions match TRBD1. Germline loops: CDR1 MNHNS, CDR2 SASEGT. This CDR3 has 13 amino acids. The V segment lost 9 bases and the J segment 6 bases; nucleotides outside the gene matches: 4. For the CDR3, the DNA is TGTGCCAGAAGGACAGGGGGCTCTCAGCCCCAGCATTTT. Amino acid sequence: CARRTGGSQPQHF.

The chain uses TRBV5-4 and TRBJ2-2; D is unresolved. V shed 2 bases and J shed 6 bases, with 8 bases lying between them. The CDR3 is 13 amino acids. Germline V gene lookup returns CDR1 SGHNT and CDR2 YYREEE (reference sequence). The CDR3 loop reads CASSFEQPGELFF. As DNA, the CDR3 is TGTGCCAGCAGCTTTGAACAGCCCGGGGAGCTGTTTTTT.

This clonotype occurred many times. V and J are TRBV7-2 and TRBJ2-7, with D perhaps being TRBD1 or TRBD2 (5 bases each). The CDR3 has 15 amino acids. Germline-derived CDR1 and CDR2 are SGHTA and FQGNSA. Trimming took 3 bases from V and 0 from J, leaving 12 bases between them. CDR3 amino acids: CASSLGDRFSYEQYF. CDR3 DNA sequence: TGTGCCAGCAGCTTGGGGGACCGCTTCTCCTACGAGCAGTACTTC.

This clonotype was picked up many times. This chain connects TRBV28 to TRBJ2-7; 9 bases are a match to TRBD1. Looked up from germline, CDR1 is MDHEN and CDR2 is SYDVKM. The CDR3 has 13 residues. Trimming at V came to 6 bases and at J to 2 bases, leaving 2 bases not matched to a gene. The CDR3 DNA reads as TGTGCCAGCAGGGGGACAGGGACCTACGAGCAGTACGTC. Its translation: CASRGTGTYEQYV.